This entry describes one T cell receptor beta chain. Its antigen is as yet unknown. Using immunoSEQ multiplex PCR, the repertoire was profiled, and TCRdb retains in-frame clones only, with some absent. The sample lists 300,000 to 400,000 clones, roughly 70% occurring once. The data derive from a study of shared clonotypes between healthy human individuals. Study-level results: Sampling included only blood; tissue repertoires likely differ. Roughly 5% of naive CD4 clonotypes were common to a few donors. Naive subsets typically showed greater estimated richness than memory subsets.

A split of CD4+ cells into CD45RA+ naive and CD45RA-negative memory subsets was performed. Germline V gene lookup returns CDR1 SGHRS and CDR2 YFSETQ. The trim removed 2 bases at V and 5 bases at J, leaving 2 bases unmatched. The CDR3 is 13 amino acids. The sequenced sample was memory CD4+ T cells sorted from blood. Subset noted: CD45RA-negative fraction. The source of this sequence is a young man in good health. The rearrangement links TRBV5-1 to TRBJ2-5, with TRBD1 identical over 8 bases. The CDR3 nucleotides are TGCGCCAGCAGCTTCAGGGGGCCGGAGACCCAGTACTTC. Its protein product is CASSFRGPETQYF.